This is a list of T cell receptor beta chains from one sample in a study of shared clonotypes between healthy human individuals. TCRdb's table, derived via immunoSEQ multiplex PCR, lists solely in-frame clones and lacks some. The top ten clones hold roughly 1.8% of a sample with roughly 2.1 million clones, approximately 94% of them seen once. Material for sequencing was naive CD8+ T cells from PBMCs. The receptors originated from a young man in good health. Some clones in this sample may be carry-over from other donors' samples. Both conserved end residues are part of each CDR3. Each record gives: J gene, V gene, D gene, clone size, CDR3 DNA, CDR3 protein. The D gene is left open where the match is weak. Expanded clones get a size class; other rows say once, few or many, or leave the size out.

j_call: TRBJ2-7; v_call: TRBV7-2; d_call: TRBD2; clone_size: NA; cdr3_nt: TGTGCCAGCAGCCCCGGACTAGCGGCCTCCTACGAGCAGTACTTC; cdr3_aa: CASSPGLAASYEQYF
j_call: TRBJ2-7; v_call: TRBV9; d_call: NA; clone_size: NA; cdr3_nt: TGTGCCAGCAGCGCCCGGGACACAGGATACGAGCAGTACTTC; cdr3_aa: CASSARDTGYEQYF
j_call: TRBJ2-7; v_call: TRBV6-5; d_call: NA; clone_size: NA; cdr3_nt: TGTGCCAGCAGTTACAGGGTCGGGCCGTCCTACGAGCAGTACTTC; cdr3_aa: CASSYRVGPSYEQYF
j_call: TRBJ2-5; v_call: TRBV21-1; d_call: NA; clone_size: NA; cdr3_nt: TGTGCCAGCAGAACACGTCAGGGGTACCAAGAGACCCAGTACTTC; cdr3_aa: CASRTRQGYQETQYF
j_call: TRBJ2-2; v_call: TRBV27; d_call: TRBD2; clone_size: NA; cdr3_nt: TGTGCCAGCAGTTTAGGACTAGGGGCCGGGGAGCTGTTTTTT; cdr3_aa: CASSLGLGAGELFF
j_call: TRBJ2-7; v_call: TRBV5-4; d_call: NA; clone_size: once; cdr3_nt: TGTGCCAGCAGCGAAAGCGGGCTTAGCTCCTACGAGCAGTACTTC; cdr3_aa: CASSESGLSSYEQYF
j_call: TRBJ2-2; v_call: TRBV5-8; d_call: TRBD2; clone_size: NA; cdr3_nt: TGTGCCAGCAGCTTTGAACGGGAGGTCACCGGGGAGCTGTTTTTT; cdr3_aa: CASSFEREVTGELFF
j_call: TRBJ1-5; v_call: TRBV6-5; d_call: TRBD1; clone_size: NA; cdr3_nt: TGTGCCAGCAGTCGACAGGGCTGGAGCAATCAGCCCCAGCATTTT; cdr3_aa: CASSRQGWSNQPQHF
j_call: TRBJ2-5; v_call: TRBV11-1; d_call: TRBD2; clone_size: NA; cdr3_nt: TGTGCCAGCAGCTCGCGGGGGGAAGAGACCCAGTACTTC; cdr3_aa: CASSSRGEETQYF
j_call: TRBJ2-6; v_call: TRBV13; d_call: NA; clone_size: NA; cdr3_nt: TGTGCCAGCAGCTCCGTATCTGGGGCCAACGTCCTGACTTTC; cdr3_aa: CASSSVSGANVLTF
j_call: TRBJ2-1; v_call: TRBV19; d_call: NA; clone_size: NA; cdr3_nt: TGTGCCAGCCACCGTAAGACAGGTTTGTACAATGAGCAGTTCTTC; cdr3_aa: CASHRKTGLYNEQFF
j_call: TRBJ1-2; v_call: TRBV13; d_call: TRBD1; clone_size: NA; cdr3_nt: TGTGCCAGCAGTACCAGGGGGTACCCCGGCTACACCTTC; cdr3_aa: CASSTRGYPGYTF
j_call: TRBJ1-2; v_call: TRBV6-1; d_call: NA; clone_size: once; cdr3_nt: TGTGCCAGCAGTGAAGGGCCGGGGCAAAGCGGGTACGGCTACACCTTC; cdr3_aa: CASSEGPGQSGYGYTF
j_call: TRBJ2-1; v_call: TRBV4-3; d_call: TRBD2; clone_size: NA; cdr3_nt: TGCGCCAGCAGCCAAGGGGGCGGGAGATCCTACAATGAGCAGTTCTTC; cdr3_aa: CASSQGGGRSYNEQFF
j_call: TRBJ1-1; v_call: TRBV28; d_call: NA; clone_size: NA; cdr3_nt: TGTGCCAGCAGTTTCGTGGGGGATTCCACTGAAGCTTTCTTT; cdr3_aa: CASSFVGDSTEAFF
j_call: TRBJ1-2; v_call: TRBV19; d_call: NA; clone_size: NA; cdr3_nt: TGTGCCAGTAGTATGCAGTATGAGGGGTATGGAGGCTACACCTTC; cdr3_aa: CASSMQYEGYGGYTF
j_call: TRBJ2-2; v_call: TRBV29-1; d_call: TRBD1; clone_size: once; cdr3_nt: TGCAGCGTGAGGGACAGCCTGAACACCGGGGAGCTGTTTTTT; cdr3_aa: CSVRDSLNTGELFF
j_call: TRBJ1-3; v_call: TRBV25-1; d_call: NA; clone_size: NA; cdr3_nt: TGTGCCAGCGGATTTACAGGGTCCTTAGGAAACACCATATATTTT; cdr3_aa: CASGFTGSLGNTIYF
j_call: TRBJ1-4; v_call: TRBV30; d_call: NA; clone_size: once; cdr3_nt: TGTGCCTGGAGTGGCGGGCAAAAACTGTTTTTT; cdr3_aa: CAWSGGQKLFF
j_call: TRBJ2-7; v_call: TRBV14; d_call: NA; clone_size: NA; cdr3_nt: TGTGCCAGCAGCCAGACCTACGAGCAGTACTTC; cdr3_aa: CASSQTYEQYF
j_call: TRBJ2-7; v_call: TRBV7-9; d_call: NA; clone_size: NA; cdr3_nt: TGTGCCAGCAGCCCGACAGCCTACGAGCAGTACTTC; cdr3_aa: CASSPTAYEQYF
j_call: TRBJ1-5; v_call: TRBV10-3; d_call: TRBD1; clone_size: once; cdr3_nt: TGTGCCATCAGTGAAGACAGGGATTACGATCAGCCCCAGCATTTT; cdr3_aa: CAISEDRDYDQPQHF
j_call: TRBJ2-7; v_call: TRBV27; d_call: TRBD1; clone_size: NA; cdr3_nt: TGTGCCAGCAGTCAGAGGACAGGGGCGTCCTACGAGCAGTACTTC; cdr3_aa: CASSQRTGASYEQYF
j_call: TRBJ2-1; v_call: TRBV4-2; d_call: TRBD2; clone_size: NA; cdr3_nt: TGTGCCAGCAGCCAACACCCCGGGACTAGCGGAGCTAATGAGCAGTTCTTC; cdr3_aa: CASSQHPGTSGANEQFF
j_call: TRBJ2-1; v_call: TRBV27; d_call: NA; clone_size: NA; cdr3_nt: TGTGCCAGCAGCCTCCGGGGACATGAGCAGTTCTTC; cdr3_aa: CASSLRGHEQFF
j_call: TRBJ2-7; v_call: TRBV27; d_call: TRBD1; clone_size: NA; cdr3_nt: TGTGCCAGCAGTTTAAAGGGACAGGGGAGATACGAGCAGTACTTC; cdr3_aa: CASSLKGQGRYEQYF
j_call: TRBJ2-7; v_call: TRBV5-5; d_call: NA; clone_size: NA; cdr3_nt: TGTGCCAGCAGCCTTAGTCGCGAGCAGTACTTC; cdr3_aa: CASSLSREQYF
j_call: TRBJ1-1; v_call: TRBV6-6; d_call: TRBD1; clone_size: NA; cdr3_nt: TGTGCCAGCAGTTACTCTGACAGGGGTGGTACTGAAGCTTTCTTT; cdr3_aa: CASSYSDRGGTEAFF
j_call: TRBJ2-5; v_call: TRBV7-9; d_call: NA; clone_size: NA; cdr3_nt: TGTGCCAGCAGCCACTCAGGGAGCCAAGAGACCCAGTACTTC; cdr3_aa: CASSHSGSQETQYF
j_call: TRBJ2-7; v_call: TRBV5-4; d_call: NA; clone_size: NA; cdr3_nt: TGTGCCAGCAGCCTCTCCAGGGAAGACGAGCAGTACTTC; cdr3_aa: CASSLSREDEQYF
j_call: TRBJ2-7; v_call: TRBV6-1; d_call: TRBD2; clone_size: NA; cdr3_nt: TGTGCCAGCAGTGCCATCGGGAGGGCCGGCGAGCAGTACTTC; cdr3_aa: CASSAIGRAGEQYF
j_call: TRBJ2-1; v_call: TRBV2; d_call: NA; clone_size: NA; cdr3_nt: TGTGCCAGCAGTGAGAGACAGACCAATGAGCAGTTCTTC; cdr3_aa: CASSERQTNEQFF
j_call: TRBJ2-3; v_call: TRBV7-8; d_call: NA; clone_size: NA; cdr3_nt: TGTGCCAGCACCCCAAGGGGAGATACGCAGTATTTT; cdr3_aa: CASTPRGDTQYF
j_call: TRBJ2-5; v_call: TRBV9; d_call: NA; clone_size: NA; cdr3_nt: TGTGCCAGCAGCGTAGTAAGCGGGGAGACCCAGTACTTC; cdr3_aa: CASSVVSGETQYF
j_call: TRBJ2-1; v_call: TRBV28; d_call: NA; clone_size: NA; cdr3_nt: TGTGCCAGCAGTGCAGGGGACTCCGGCTACAATGAGCAGTTCTTC; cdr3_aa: CASSAGDSGYNEQFF
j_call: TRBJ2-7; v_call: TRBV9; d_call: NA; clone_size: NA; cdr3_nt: TGTGCCAGCAGCACCCGACAGGACCCCTACGAGCAGTACTTC; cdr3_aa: CASSTRQDPYEQYF
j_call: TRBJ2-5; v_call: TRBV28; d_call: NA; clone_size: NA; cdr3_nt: TGTGCCAGCAGTTTATTGGCGTCCTCCGAGACCCAGTACTTC; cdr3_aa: CASSLLASSETQYF
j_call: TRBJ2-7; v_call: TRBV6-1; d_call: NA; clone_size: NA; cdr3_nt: TGTGCCAGCAGTGATTGGGGGACTGCCTACGAGCAGTACTTC; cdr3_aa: CASSDWGTAYEQYF
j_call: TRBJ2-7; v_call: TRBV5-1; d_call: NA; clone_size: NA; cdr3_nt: TGCGCCAGCAGCTTTTTTCCAAACAGTCGCTCCTACGAGCAGTACTTC; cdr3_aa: CASSFFPNSRSYEQYF
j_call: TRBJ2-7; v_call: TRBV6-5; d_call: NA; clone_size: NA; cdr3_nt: TGTGCCAGCAGTTACGCAAACGTCGGGAGACACGAGCAGTACTTC; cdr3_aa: CASSYANVGRHEQYF
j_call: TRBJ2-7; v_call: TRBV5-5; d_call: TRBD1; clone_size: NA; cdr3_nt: TGTGCCAGCAGCCCTTCGGGGACAGGGGGGACCTACGAGCAGTACTTC; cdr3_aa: CASSPSGTGGTYEQYF
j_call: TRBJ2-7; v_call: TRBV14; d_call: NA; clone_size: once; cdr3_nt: TGTGCCAGCAGCCAAGCGTCCGCGCGCCTAGGGGCCAACGAGCAGTACTTC; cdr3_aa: CASSQASARLGANEQYF
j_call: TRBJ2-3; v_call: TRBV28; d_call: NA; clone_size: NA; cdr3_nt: TGTGCCAGCACTCCCCCCTGGCGGGCAGGGAGCACAGATACGCAGTATTTT; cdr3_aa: CASTPPWRAGSTDTQYF
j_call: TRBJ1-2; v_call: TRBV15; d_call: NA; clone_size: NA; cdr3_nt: TGTGCCACCAGCAGAGATCGCGTACCCCAGAACTATGGCTACACCTTC; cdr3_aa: CATSRDRVPQNYGYTF
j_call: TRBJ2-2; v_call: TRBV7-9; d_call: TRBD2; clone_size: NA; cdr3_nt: TGTGCCAGCAGCTTAAGTAGCGGGGCTCTCTCCGGGGAGCTGTTTTTT; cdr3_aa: CASSLSSGALSGELFF
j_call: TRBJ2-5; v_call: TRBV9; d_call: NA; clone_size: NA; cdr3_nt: TGTGCCAGCAGCGGCGGGACGCCGCAAGAGACCCAGTACTTC; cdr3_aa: CASSGGTPQETQYF
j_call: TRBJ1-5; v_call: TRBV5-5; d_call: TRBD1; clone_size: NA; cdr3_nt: TGTGCCAGCAGGGAGGGACAGGGGCTAAATCAGCCCCAGCATTTT; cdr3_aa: CASREGQGLNQPQHF
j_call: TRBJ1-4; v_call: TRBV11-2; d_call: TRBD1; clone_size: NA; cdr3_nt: TGTGCCAGCAGCTTAGAATCGTCAGGGGGAAACAAACTGTTTTTT; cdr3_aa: CASSLESSGGNKLFF